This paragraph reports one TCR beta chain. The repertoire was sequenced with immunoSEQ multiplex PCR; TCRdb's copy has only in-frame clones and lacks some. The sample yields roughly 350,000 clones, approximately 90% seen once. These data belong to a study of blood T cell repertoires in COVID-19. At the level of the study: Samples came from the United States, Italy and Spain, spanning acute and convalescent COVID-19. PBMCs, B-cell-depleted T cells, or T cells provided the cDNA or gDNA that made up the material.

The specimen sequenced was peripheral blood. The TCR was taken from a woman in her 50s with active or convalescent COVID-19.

CDR3 in amino acids: CASSVAGGPEQYF. The DNA for the CDR3 is TGTGCCAGCAGTGTAGCGGGAGGCCCAGAGCAGTACTTC. This rearrangement joins TRBV28 to TRBJ2-7, with 10 bases aligning to TRBD2. J lost 7 bases, V lost 5 bases, and 5 bases had no gene match. The CDR3 totals 13 residues. Germline V gene sequence: CDR1 MDHEN, CDR2 SYDVKM.